The rows below give T cell receptor beta chains drawn from one sample of a study of post-analysis software for immune sequencing data. Each CDR3 protein is one row after TCRdb ran MiXCR on the PCR reads. The sample shows around 160,000 distinct CDR3 sequences, 36% of them seen only once. The sample consisted of blood, taken after autologous hematopoietic stem cell transplantation. The receptors originated from a girl aged 10-17 years with multiple sclerosis. Both conserved end residues are part of each CDR3. Fields, in order: clone size, J gene, V gene, D gene, CDR3 DNA, CDR3 protein. D genes are given only for firm matches. Clone size, where shown, is once, few, many, or a class for clones that have expanded.

once TRBJ2-2 TRBV29-1 NA TGCAGCGTTGAGTGGTCGGAGAACACCGGGGAGCTGTTTTTT CSVEWSENTGELFF
many TRBJ2-7 TRBV5-1 NA TGCGCCAGCAGCTTGGTCGGGGGACACGAGCAGTACTTC CASSLVGGHEQYF
few TRBJ2-7 TRBV30 TRBD1 TGTGCCTGGACCCCGGACAGGGGGCTATACGAGCAGTACTTC CAWTPDRGLYEQYF
few TRBJ2-3 TRBV20-1 NA TGCAGTGCTAGAGGGACCCAGGCTCACACAGATACGCAGTATTTT CSARGTQAHTDTQYF
NA TRBJ2-5 TRBV5-1 NA TGCGCCAGCAGCTTGGGGAGAATTCTAGCTGCTGAGACCCAGTACTTC CASSLGRILAAETQYF
NA TRBJ2-7 TRBV6-6 NA TGTGCCAGCAGGATCGACGGAACCTCCTACGAGCAGTACTTC CASRIDGTSYEQYF
NA TRBJ1-6 TRBV6-6 NA TGTGCCAGCAGTGACAGAGATAATTCACCCCTCCACTTT CASSDRDNSPLHF
NA TRBJ2-7 TRBV7-8 TRBD2 TGTGCCAGCAGCTTAGAACGGTGGGTCGCGGGAGGAATGTCCTACGAGCAGTACTTC CASSLERWVAGGMSYEQYF
few TRBJ2-4 TRBV12-3/TRBV12-4 TRBD1 TGTGCCAGCAGACCGGGACAGACACTAGCCAAAAACATTCAGTACTTC CASRPGQTLAKNIQYF
few TRBJ2-7 TRBV5-1 TRBD2 TGCGCCAGCAGAAAGCGACTAGCGGGAGGGCAATGGTCCCACGAGCAGTACTTC CASRKRLAGGQWSHEQYF
many TRBJ2-1 TRBV20-1 NA TGCAGTGCCCAGGCGTATGAGCAGTTCTTC CSAQAYEQFF
NA TRBJ2-5 TRBV20-1 TRBD2 TGCAGTGCGAGCGGGGAAGAGACCCAGTACTTC CSASGEETQYF
few TRBJ2-1 TRBV6-2/TRBV6-3 TRBD2 TGTGCCAGCAATTTAGCGGGAGGCTATGAGCAGTTCTTC CASNLAGGYEQFF
NA TRBJ2-5 TRBV10-3 TRBD2 TGTGCCATCAACCGACTAGCGGGAGGGCCGAAGGAGACCCAGTACTTC CAINRLAGGPKETQYF
NA TRBJ2-1 TRBV27 TRBD2 TGTGCCAGCAGTTTTCTGGGCGGGAGGGCCCAAAGTGAGCAGTTCTTC CASSFLGGRAQSEQFF
few TRBJ2-7 TRBV16 TRBD1 TGTGCCAGCAGCCAGGGACAGCGGTCCTACGAGCAGTACTTC CASSQGQRSYEQYF
NA TRBJ1-1 TRBV7-3 NA TGTGCCAGCAGCCGAGGGGGGGTAAACACTGAAGCTTTCTTT CASSRGGVNTEAFF
many TRBJ2-6 TRBV5-1 NA TGCGCCAGCAGCCCCGGATTCTCTGGGGCCAACGTCCTGACTTTC CASSPGFSGANVLTF
NA TRBJ2-3 TRBV5-1 TRBD2 TGCGCCAGCAGCTCGGGACTAGCGGGAGGGCCGGGAGATACGCAGTATTTT CASSSGLAGGPGDTQYF
few TRBJ2-7 TRBV10-3 NA TGTGCCATCAGACCCGGGACGGACTCCTACGAGCAGTACTTC CAIRPGTDSYEQYF
NA TRBJ2-7 TRBV28 NA TGTGCCAGCAGTTTTGGGGGGGCGAGTTTAAACGAGCAGTACTTC CASSFGGASLNEQYF
many TRBJ2-3 TRBV7-2 TRBD2 TGTGCCAGCAGCTTAGGGATAGGGACTAGCGGGGCGGGAGATACGCAGTATTTT CASSLGIGTSGAGDTQYF
many TRBJ2-5 TRBV29-1 NA TGCAGCGTTGAATCTAGTCCCGGAGAGACCCAGTACTTC CSVESSPGETQYF
NA TRBJ2-3 TRBV12-3/TRBV12-4 NA TGTGCCAGCAGAGTGACAGCCACCACAGATACGCAGTATTTT CASRVTATTDTQYF
medium-sized TRBJ2-3 TRBV7-2 TRBD1 TGTGCCAGCAGCAAACCCCAACAGGGGAATTGGGCGTCAGATACGCAGTATTTT CASSKPQQGNWASDTQYF
many TRBJ2-5 TRBV5-6 TRBD2 TGTGCCAGCAGCTCCGAATTAGCGGGAGGGCTCGAGACCCAGTACTTC CASSSELAGGLETQYF
once TRBJ1-5 TRBV7-2 NA TGTGCCAGCAGCTGGGGTGGTAGCAATCAGCCCCAGCATTTT CASSWGGSNQPQHF
once TRBJ1-4 TRBV28 TRBD1 TGTGCCAACAACTGGCCGACAGGGAATGAAAAACTGTTTTTT CANNWPTGNEKLFF
few TRBJ2-5 TRBV5-1 NA TGCGCCAGCAGCTTGTCGGCGGATCGGGAGACCCAGTACTTC CASSLSADRETQYF
NA TRBJ2-1 TRBV5-1 NA TGCGCCAGCAGCTTCGGGCGGGACTCCTACAATGAGCAGTTCTTC CASSFGRDSYNEQFF
NA TRBJ2-5 TRBV20-1 TRBD2 TGCAGTGCTAGAGATTGGTGTAGCGGGAGGAAGACCCAGTACTTC CSARDWCSGRKTQYF
few TRBJ2-5 TRBV7-8 TRBD1 TGTGCCAGCAGCTTAGTCAGGGGGAAAGAGACCCAGTACTTC CASSLVRGKETQYF
NA TRBJ1-1 TRBV20-1 TRBD1 TGCAGTGCGGCCGGACAGGTGAACACTGAAGCTTTCTTT CSAAGQVNTEAFF
NA TRBJ2-2 TRBV6-5 NA TGTGCCAGCAGTTACTCGGGGGAGAACACCGGGGAGCTGTTTTTT CASSYSGENTGELFF
NA TRBJ2-7 TRBV4-3 NA TGCGCCAGCAGCCAAGAGCCGGGCTACGAGCAGTACTTC CASSQEPGYEQYF